This note documents a single T cell receptor beta chain sequence. Only a few counts were recorded for this clonotype. Its target antigen remains unknown. Base qualities are not at hand, and no much larger clone is one base apart. This sample was included in a study of T cells in Graves' hyperthyroidism and ophthalmopathy (dated by TCRdb to between 2018 and 2021). Study-level background: Peripheral blood was collected at initial diagnosis, before any treatment. For training and testing, the 100 or so patients in the discovery cohort were randomly divided in a 7:3 ratio. The study also compared thyroid tissue and blood T-cell repertoires from about six Graves' hyperthyroidism patients. After sampling, hyperthyroidism patients received methimazole starting at 30 mg daily, and ophthalmopathy patients received high-dose intravenous methylprednisolone. To identify TCR V-J signatures that set the groups apart, the researchers used a discovery cohort of 90 to 100 patients, made up of 43 with Graves' ophthalmopathy and some 55 with stable Graves' hyperthyroidism. TCR Vbeta CDR3 sequencing of roughly 140 peripheral blood samples (roughly 41 ophthalmopathy, about 80 hyperthyroidism and about 17 progressor patients) is reported in the paper. An independent validation cohort of around 19 hyperthyroidism patients and 17 patients who later progressed to ophthalmopathy tested prospective prediction of ophthalmopathy. The paper as a whole reports these results and caveats: Most expanded thyroid clonotypes (frequency above 0.001) were also detected in blood, suggesting blood repertoires may reflect thyroid immune responses. Sample size was not statistically predetermined, and blinding of investigators to group allocation was not performed. Ophthalmopathy was separated from stable hyperthyroidism by a 13 V-J signature model, with over 85% sensitivity and 81% to 83% specificity obtained in cross-validation and 80%/75% obtained in testing. During validation, the model predicted progression to ophthalmopathy a median of about 6.3 months ahead of onset, with around 70% sensitivity and almost 75% specificity.

In the ophthalmopathy patients, disease was moderately to severely active, with a Clinical Activity Score of 3 or more, a NOSPECS grade of 4 or more, and a duration of less than 3 months. Any patient with an uncontrolled infection, another autoimmune disease, pregnancy or lactation was excluded. Clinical symptoms, serum thyroxine and TRAb, thyroid ultrasound, and orbital computed tomography formed the basis for the diagnoses. PBMCs were isolated from roughly 10 ml of fresh peripheral blood by Ficoll-Paque density gradient centrifugation. Total RNA was extracted with Trizol reagent, and quality was checked on an Agilent 2100 Bioanalyzer. Amplification of TCR beta CDR3 regions was carried out from RNA transcripts. The TCR CDR3 was subjected to a first round of RT-PCR using the HTBI primer set and the Qiagen OneStep RT-PCR kit. The libraries were constructed in a second round of multiplex PCR and then size-selected and purified. Paired-end sequencing of the libraries was performed with 100 bp reads on an Illumina HiSeq2000. Regarding the original processing steps: Raw data were processed with SOAPnuke, discarding reads with adapters, uncalled bases, mean Phred below 15, or no exact constant-primer or identifier match. High-quality paired reads were merged using COPE v1.2.5, and each unique nucleotide sequence was defined as a clonotype. Clonotypes were aligned to IMGT TRBV, TRBD and TRBJ reference segments using MiTCR v1.1. Analysis was restricted to V-J combinations with a frequency above 0.0001, which covered 98% to 99.2% of repertoires. The TCS score was defined as the ratio of F50 (clonal expansion) to E x V (chaos), calculated using BLOSUM62-based TCRdist between CDR3 peptides within each V-J. Welch's t-statistics and random forest reduced around 550 V-J features to 13, which were used in a naive Bayes classifier (R e1071). The public reads were run again by TCRdb, first through fastp at Q25 and then through MiXCR, and only productive beta chains were kept. Each record represents a unique CDR3 protein, reported with the most common genes and DNA among its rows. None of the V and J calls come from the authors' own analysis; TCRdb made them. The sample data list over 250,000 distinct CDR3 sequences, and 22% of these were observed just once. The ten top clones hold roughly 60% of the sample.

Sequenced sample: blood. This TCR was sampled from a man aged 25-45 years with Graves' ophthalmopathy.

Read as DNA, the sequence is TGTGCCAGCAGTCCCCAGGCCGGGAGGGCTGAGCAGTTCTTC. Translated, it reads CASSPQAGRAEQFF. This chain is built from TRBV12-3 or TRBV12-4 and TRBJ2-1; 8 nucleotides in the junction match TRBD2. Trimming removed 5 bases from V and 9 bases from J; the gene matches leave 9 bases unexplained. Counted from cysteine to phenylalanine, this CDR3 has 14 amino acids. Only CDR3 DNA is held: 42 bases, read in frame from base 1.